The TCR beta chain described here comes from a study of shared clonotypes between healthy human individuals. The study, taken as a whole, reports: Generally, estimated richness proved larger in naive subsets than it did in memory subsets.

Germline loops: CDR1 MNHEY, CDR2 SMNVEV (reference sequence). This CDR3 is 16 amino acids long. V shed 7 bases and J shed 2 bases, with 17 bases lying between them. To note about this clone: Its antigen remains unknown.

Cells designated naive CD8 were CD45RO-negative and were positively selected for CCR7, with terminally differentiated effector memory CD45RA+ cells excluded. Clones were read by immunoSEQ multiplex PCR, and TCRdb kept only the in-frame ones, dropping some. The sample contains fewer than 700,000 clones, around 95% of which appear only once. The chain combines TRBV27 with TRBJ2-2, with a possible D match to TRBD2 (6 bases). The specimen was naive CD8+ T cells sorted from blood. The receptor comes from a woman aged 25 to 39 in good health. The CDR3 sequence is CASTTVWRGNTGELFF. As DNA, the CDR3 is TGTGCCAGCACCACTGTTTGGCGGGGAAACACCGGGGAGCTGTTTTTT.